This T cell receptor (beta chain) appears in the sequencing data of a study of blood T cell repertoires in COVID-19. Study-wide context: Collection of acute and convalescent COVID-19 samples took place in the United States, Italy and Spain. T cells, B-cell-depleted T cells, or PBMCs supplied cDNA or gDNA.

Germline V gives CDR1 MNHEY, CDR2 SVGEGT. This CDR3 comprises 16 residues. V shed 6 bases and J 2 bases; nucleotides not matched to a gene: 9. Original data processing: Amplification of reference gene primers provided the estimated nucleated cell counts. Generated by immunoSEQ multiplex PCR, the TCRdb table keeps only in-frame clones and is missing some. That table gives V, J and clone size, and the DNA gave D and trimming. The table has over 75,000 clones, 70% to 90% seen once; the top ten hold roughly an eighth. The chain recombines TRBV6-2 or TRBV6-3 with TRBJ2-3; 9 positions agree with TRBD2. Source material: peripheral blood. The clonotype comes from a human donor in a cohort sampled during active COVID-19. CDR3: CASSLRLAELTDTQYF. In nucleotides, the CDR3 is TGTGCCAGCAGCCTTCGACTAGCGGAGCTCACAGATACGCAGTATTTT.